Given below is one TCR beta chain in context. The data stem from a study of blood T cell repertoires in COVID-19. Overall study context: Italy, Spain and the United States were the sources of the convalescent and acute COVID-19 samples. PBMCs, B-cell-depleted T cells, or T cells provided the cDNA or gDNA that made up the material.

Trimming took off 1 base at V and 2 bases at J, with 15 bases between the two ends. This CDR3 comprises 16 residues. Per germline, CDR1 SGHRS and CDR2 YFSETQ. Per the original data handling: It was from reference gene primer amplification that nucleated cell counts were estimated. Sequenced by immunoSEQ multiplex PCR; TCRdb stores in-frame clones only, minus some. The D gene and trimming were derived from the DNA, and the V and J assignments and clone size from that table. In the table there are roughly 120,000 clones, 88% of which are singletons. The receptor was isolated from a woman aged 45 to 65 with active or convalescent COVID-19. Input material: peripheral blood. This chain uses TRBV5-1 with TRBJ2-5, with a tentative D call TRBD2 (5 bases). The CDR3 is CASSLFRSAVQETQYF. In DNA form, the CDR3 reads TGCGCCAGCAGCTTGTTTAGGTCAGCGGTACAAGAGACCCAGTACTTC.